This TCR beta chain was documented in a study of cytotoxic CD8 clonotypes in ibrutinib-treated CLL. Method: immunoSEQ multiplex PCR; TCRdb's copy keeps in-frame clones and lacks some. The data contain 55,000 to 80,000 clones, roughly 50% of them singletons. Germline CDR1 ENHRY, CDR2 SYGVKD. The trim removed 5 bases at V and 4 bases at J, leaving 6 bases unmatched. The CDR3 runs 14 residues. This material consisted of PBMCs, taken after 12 months of ibrutinib treatment. This receptor was identified in a human donor with chronic lymphocytic leukemia. V usage is TRBV10-3 and J usage is TRBJ1-2; 8 nucleotides match TRBD1. The CDR3 coding sequence is TGTGCCATCAGTCGACAGGGGAGGGGCTATGGCTACACCTTC. Its translation: CAISRQGRGYGYTF.